This TCR beta chain came from a study of blood T cell repertoires in COVID-19. Looking at the study overall: The United States, Italy and Spain were the sources of the acute and convalescent COVID-19 samples. The analysed material was cDNA or gDNA that came from T cells, B-cell-depleted T cells, or PBMCs.

CDR3 size: 13 residues. CDR1 SGHVS and CDR2 FQNEAQ come from the germline V gene. The V end lost 1 base, the J end lost 3 bases, and 6 bases lay between the germline ends. The authors' processing: Estimated nucleated cell counts came from reference gene primer amplification. Libraries were prepared by immunoSEQ multiplex PCR; TCRdb keeps only in-frame clonotypes and omits some of them. V and J calls and clone size follow that table, whereas D and trimming were derived from the DNA. This sample has approximately 70,000 clones; around 89% occur once, and the top ten carry approximately 1.4%. Sample: peripheral blood. The receptor comes from a human donor in a cohort sampled during active COVID-19. The chain joins TRBV7-8 to TRBJ1-1; D unresolved. This CDR3 is CASSLVGDTEAFF. The CDR3 DNA reads as TGTGCCAGCAGCTTAGTCGGGGACACTGAAGCTTTCTTT.